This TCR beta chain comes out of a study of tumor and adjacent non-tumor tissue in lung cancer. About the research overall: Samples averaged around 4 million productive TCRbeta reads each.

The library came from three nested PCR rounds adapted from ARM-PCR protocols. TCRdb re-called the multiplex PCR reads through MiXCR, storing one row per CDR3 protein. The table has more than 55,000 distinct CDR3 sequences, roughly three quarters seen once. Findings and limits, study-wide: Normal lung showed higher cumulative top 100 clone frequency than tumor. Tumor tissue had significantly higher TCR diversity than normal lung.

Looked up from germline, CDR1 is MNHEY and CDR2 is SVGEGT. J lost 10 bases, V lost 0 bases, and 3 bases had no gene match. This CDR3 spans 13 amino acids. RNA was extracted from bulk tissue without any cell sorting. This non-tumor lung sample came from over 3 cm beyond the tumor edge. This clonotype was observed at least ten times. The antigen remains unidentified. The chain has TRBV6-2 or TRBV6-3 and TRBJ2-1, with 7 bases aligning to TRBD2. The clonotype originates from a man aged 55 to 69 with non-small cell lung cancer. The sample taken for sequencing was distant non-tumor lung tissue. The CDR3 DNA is TGTGCCAGCAGTTACTCGCAGGGAGGGGAGCAGTTCTTC. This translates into CASSYSQGGEQFF.